This TCR beta chain was identified in a study of CD8 T cells in ankylosing spondylitis. Study findings and constraints: What appeared characteristic of ankylosing spondylitis blood was a TCR beta motif of under 10 highly homologous variants. Previously reported in reactive arthritis synovial fluid and blood were some of the motif variants. CD8+ disease-linked clones were present at relatively low frequencies in blood. Enrichment of disease-linked clones was reportedly significant in matched ankylosing spondylitis synovial fluid.

As the method for making TCR beta libraries, quantitative 5'-RACE with molecular barcodes was used. TCRdb used MiXCR to reprocess the 5' RACE reads, holding one entry per CDR3 protein. The sample gives a few hundred thousand distinct CDR3 sequences, 20% to 25% of which show up once; less than 20% is in the top ten. Comment on this clonotype: What it recognizes is unknown.

Per the germline V gene, CDR1 is SGHVS and CDR2 is FQNEAQ. The length of the CDR3 is 14 residues. V was clipped by 4 bases and J by 4 bases, with 12 bases between them. The sequence was obtained from a male donor with ankylosing spondylitis. This chain connects TRBV7-8 to TRBJ2-3; weak D call: TRBD1 (5 bases). The sample taken for sequencing was blood, either unsorted or a sorted T cell fraction (not recorded which). CDR3 region: CASSYDSIADTQYF. In DNA, the CDR3 is TGTGCCAGCAGCTACGACAGTATCGCAGATACGCAGTATTTT. The full variable domain, in which reference TRBV7-8 and TRBJ2-3 provide the parts outside the CDR3, is GAGVSQSPRYKVAKRGQDVALRCDPISGHVSLFWYQQALGQGPEFLTYFQNEAQLDKSGLPSDRFFAERPEGSVSTLKIQRTQQEDSAVYLCASSYDSIADTQYFGPGTRLTVL.